The present T cell receptor beta chain was sequenced within a study of cytomegalovirus exposure and HLA in healthy donors listed by TCRdb under 2017. Turning to the overall study: According to an earlier analysis of around 600 of the donors, about 179 million T cells yielded 117 million unique TCR beta sequences and approximately 300 Gb of sequence data. An early release covering roughly 600 HLA-typed donors comprised approximately 290 gigabases of sequencing data and tens of millions of unique TCR sequences. Of the 300 to 400 genotyped donors, about 80% fell in the genetic ancestry cluster associated with self-reported Caucasian donors. The study was designed to test whether signatures of past pathogen exposure could be identified by cataloging public T cell receptors. Using immunosequencing, the study profiled T cell repertoires from 666 subjects and related those repertoires to cytomegalovirus serostatus. In addition to the first cohort of 500 to 850 subjects, a separate validation cohort of some 120 different subjects was used. High-throughput TCR immunosequencing, statistical association of individual TCRs with disease status, and machine learning were combined to predict cytomegalovirus infection status. To study patterns of TCR occurrence, a later analysis re-analyzed previously published TCR beta repertoires from 550 to 800 donors and added high-resolution HLA genotyping. Rather than drawing on any new phenotypic data, the later analysis identified candidate immune exposures from TCR beta sequences and the way those sequences occurred across donors. To decide whether each TCR beta V gene segment behaved as functional or pseudogenic, an earlier analysis of some 580 of the donors relied on high-throughput TCR beta sequencing. Alongside the repertoire data, information on donor age, sex, ethnicity and CMV serostatus was compiled. A later genetic analysis took genome-wide SNP genotypes for about 55% of the roughly 700 donors and used that subset as a discovery cohort. Every repertoire in the discovery cohort had been generated on one and the same sequencing platform. HLA typing covered class I and class II loci at four-digit resolution. The number of typed donors differed by locus: 629-630 for A, B, C, DRB1 and DQB1; 500 to 550 for DQA1; approximately 600 for DPA1; and 400 to 480 for DPB1. A handful of DR-DQ haplotypes were handled as single units for association and clustering because linkage in the cohort was strong. On average, around 240,000 unique TCR beta nucleotide sequences were sequenced per donor among 398 genotyped donors of the cohort, with approximately 18% of those sequences being non-productive.

Per the germline V gene (reference sequence), GTSNPN is the CDR1 and SVGIG is the CDR2. The junction shows trimming of 6 bases on V and 0 bases on J, and the gene matches do not reach 8 bases of it. The CDR3 contains 16 residues, cysteine and phenylalanine counted. The CDR3 DNA has 48 bases and is translated from base 1. The cohort comprised some 700 healthy bone marrow donors. At the time of sampling, every cohort member was nominally healthy, though immune exposures that went unrecorded were likely present. The donor was CMV seropositive and was included in the group of 250 to 300 seropositive cohort members. A peripheral blood sample was collected from each donor, and TCR beta sequencing was performed on peripheral blood mononuclear cells. Genomic DNA extraction from the blood cell samples was performed with the Qiagen DNeasy Blood Extraction Kit. Of note for this clone: Its antigen is currently not known. No much larger clone is present one base from it, and per-base qualities are unavailable.

The library came from the immunoSEQ multiplex PCR assay. The multiplex PCR relied on a mix of 60 forward primers for TCR Vbeta segments and 13 reverse primers for TCR Jbeta segments. The CDR3 region of rearranged TCR beta genes was amplified from genomic DNA by a multiplex PCR assay. The Illumina HiSeq System was used to sequence the amplified TCR beta libraries as 87-base-pair reads. Processing in the source paper ran as follows. A later analysis counted about 80 million unique TCR beta chains across the 670 or so repertoires, and around 12 million of these chains were shared by at least two donors. Raw reads were error-corrected and collapsed into unique sequences with a nearest-neighbor algorithm that merged closely related sequences to remove PCR and sequencing errors. CDR3 sequences were aligned to IMGT reference sequences to assign V, D and J gene segments. For a sequence to be retained, a match of at least six nucleotides to both a V gene segment and a J gene segment was required. A rearrangement counted as productive if the CDR3 had no stop codons and remained in frame with V and J, and every other rearrangement counted as non-productive. Following IMGT convention, CDR3 was defined as the stretch from the second conserved V-encoded cysteine to the conserved J-encoded phenylalanine. The earlier analysis of 500 to 600 of the donors excluded sequences that lacked an unambiguous match to a single V gene segment. An earlier analysis of approximately 590 of the donors called V segments functional above 56.7% productive rearrangements and segregating when the between-donor standard deviation exceeded 5%. A statistical classification framework was built for diagnosing cytomegalovirus status from the catalog of TCR beta chain sequences. In a later analysis, V and J genes were assigned by comparing TCR nucleotide sequences against IMGT/GENE-DB human TR gene sequences. A later analysis assigned CDR3 sequences and most-parsimonious VDJ recombination scenarios with the TCRdist pipeline. In a later analysis, every TCR beta chain was defined by the combination of its CDR3 amino acid sequence and its V-gene family, and reads without a unique V-gene family were dropped. To address suspected cross-contamination and a sequencing artifact, a later analysis removed over 500 highly shared, low-generation-probability nucleotide sequences. In a later analysis, a clonal expansion index for each public chain was calculated from normalized within-repertoire ranks of inferred template counts. In a later analysis, generation probabilities were computed with a VDJ recombination model fitted to out-of-frame rearrangements, and the resulting probabilities were checked against IGoR. Hypergeometric tests were used in a later analysis to score TCR-TCR, TCR-HLA and TCR-CMV co-occurrence, with a repertoire-size bias correction applied to the TCR pairs. False discovery rates were estimated in a later analysis by permuting HLA or CMV assignments 20 times. A later analysis grouped co-occurring TCRs with DBSCAN, adding TCRdist sequence similarity when clustering within HLA-allele-positive subsets. Repertoires with fewer than 30,000 or more than 120,000 public chains were left out of co-occurrence clustering, as were four to six repertoires with anomalous nucleotide sharing. TCRdb mirrors the immuneACCESS table, restricted to in-frame sequences. Some clones are absent from its copies; in checked studies, under half trace to an unresolved V gene, and the reason for the others is unknown. The V and J calls and the clone size are those of that table, but D and trimming were determined from the DNA. The sample table holds 58,000 or so clones, of which roughly 77% were seen once. The ten biggest clones cover around 25% of the sample.

What the study reported, not specific to this receptor: In a later analysis, TCR association rates were found to vary across HLA loci, with the most associated TCRs seen for DRB1 alleles and the fewest for HLA-C alleles. Linkage disequilibrium might explain the correlated functional status among segregating V segments, but an unknown experimental factor could not be excluded. A later analysis associated 17,000 or so TCR beta sequences with specific HLA alleles at a false discovery rate of 0.05. Roughly uniform sequencing depth across donors was assumed in presence/absence analyses, although this assumption may not hold. For the cohort, immune exposure information was limited to CMV serostatus. Most CMV-associated TCR beta chains appeared to be HLA-restricted in a later analysis, and the HLA associations seemed to be driven largely by CMV exposure. The 87-base-pair reads could not distinguish some IMGT-functional V segments, including TRBV6-2 and TRBV6-3, so those segments were excluded. In a later genetic analysis, fewer N-insertions in productive TCRs were reported among donors in an Asian-associated ancestry cluster than the approximately 670-donor mean. In an earlier analysis of approximately 590 of the donors, most TCR beta V segments appeared in productive rearrangements about 90% or about 30% of the time, broadly matching IMGT annotations. HLA typing was unavailable for some donors at each locus, so association tests used only the typed subset. A later genetic analysis associated a missense DCLRE1C variant with V-gene and J-gene trimming of TCR beta chains, and an independent cohort replicated the association. Because counts were too low, 15 to 20 rarely observed V segments, including chromosome 9 orphons, were left out of the earlier analysis of some 600 of the donors. When HLA alleles, especially DR and DQ, strongly co-occurred, attributing TCR associations to individual alleles was difficult. A cluster of highly shared sequence variants was judged likely to be a technical artifact of the sequencing pipeline. Three of the identified cytomegalovirus-associated TCR beta chains were confirmed in vitro to be specific for cytomegalovirus antigens. According to a later analysis, parvovirus B19, influenza, CMV and Epstein-Barr virus appeared linked to several top co-occurrence clusters. It was suggested by the authors that the approach could potentially be generalized to other disease states and immunological phenotypes. A further reported finding was that TCR beta sequences accurately predicted the HLA-A and HLA-B alleles for most subjects in the first cohort. In the study, approximately 160 TCR beta chains were listed as associated with cytomegalovirus. Most TCR sequences were observed very rarely across donors, whereas some public TCRs were present in many individuals. The cohort was sequenced for TCR beta chains only, and without alpha or paired-chain data the features that could be detected were limited. Cytomegalovirus status was reported to be diagnosed by the classifier with high specificity and sensitivity in both the original and validation cohorts. Compared with equally common non-associated chains, HLA-associated TCR beta chains in a later analysis were more clonally expanded and had lower generation probabilities.

Sequencing input: PBMCs. This TCR came from a woman in her thirties or forties in good health and CMV-seropositive. The rearrangement joined TRBV30 to TRBJ1-1; 12 bases in the middle match TRBD1. The CDR3 loop reads CACPGTGGKVNTEAFF. The base sequence is TGTGCCTGCCCCGGGACAGGGGGCAAAGTGAACACTGAAGCTTTCTTT.